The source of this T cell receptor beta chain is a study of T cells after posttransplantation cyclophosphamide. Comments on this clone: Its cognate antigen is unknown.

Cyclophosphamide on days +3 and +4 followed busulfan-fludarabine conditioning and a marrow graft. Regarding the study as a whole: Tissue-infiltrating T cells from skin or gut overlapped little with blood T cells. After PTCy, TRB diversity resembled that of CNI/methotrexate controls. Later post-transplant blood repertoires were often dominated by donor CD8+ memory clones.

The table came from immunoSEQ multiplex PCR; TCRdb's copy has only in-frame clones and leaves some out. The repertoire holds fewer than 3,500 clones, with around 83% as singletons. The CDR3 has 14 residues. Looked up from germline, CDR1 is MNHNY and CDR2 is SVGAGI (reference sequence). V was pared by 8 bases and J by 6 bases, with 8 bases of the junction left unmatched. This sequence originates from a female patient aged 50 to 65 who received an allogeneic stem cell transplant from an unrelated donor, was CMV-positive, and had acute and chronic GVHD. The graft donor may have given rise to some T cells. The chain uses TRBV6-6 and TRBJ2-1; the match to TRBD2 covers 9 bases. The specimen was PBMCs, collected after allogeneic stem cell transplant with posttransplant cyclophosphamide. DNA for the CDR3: TGTGCCAGCCGTAGCGGGGGCCTAAGCAATGAGCAGTTCTTC. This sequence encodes CASRSGGLSNEQFF.